This TCR beta chain was retrieved from a study of blood T cell repertoires in COVID-19. About the research overall: Sites in the United States, Italy and Spain provided acute and convalescent COVID-19 samples.

This clone has only a few counts. The method was immunoSEQ multiplex PCR; TCRdb's version includes in-frame clones alone and lacks a portion of them. The repertoire consists of roughly 120,000 clones, with approximately 91% occurring once and the leading ten covering less than 8.5%. Germline-derived CDR1 and CDR2 are MNHEY and SVGAGI. The CDR3 is 13 residues long. V was trimmed by 5 bases and J by 2 bases, leaving 10 bases between them. The sample was peripheral blood. The sequence came from a woman aged 70-85 years who had recovered from COVID-19. The chain joins TRBV6-5 to TRBJ2-7, with D perhaps TRBD2 (7 bases). The CDR3 reads CASSRGAPYEQYF. CDR3 nucleotides: TGTGCCAGCAGTCGGGGGGCTCCCTACGAGCAGTACTTC.